Listed here are 30 T cell receptor beta chains from one sample, sequenced in a study of cytomegalovirus exposure and HLA in healthy donors (dated by TCRdb to about 2017). The library was prepared using the immunoSEQ multiplex PCR assay. TCRdb carries this immuneACCESS record with in-frame sequences only. Its versions omit some clonotypes, under half of them owing to an unresolved V gene in the studies checked, with the rest unexplained. This sample holds roughly 56,000 clones; 93% were observed only once. Together, the top ten hold 1.5% to 2% of the sample. What was sequenced was PBMCs. The receptors stem from a woman younger than 30 in good health and CMV-seropositive.

V is TRBV5-1 and J is TRBJ1-3; D not resolved. This CDR3 comprises 15 residues. Trimming removed 0 bases from V and 0 bases from J, with 7 bases in between. Germline values: CDR1 SGHRS, CDR2 YFSETQ. As DNA, the CDR3 is TGCGCCAGCAGCTTGGGGGCCGGCTCTGGAAACACCATATATTTT. Its protein is CASSLGAGSGNTIYF.

V gene TRBV7-9 combines with J gene TRBJ2-7; 7 bases are shared with TRBD1. CDR3 length: 14 residues. The V gene end was trimmed by 3 bases and the J gene end by 2 bases; junction bases not matched to a gene: 4. Germline V gene sequence: CDR1 SEHNR, CDR2 FQNEAQ (reference sequence). Written as DNA, the CDR3 is TGTGCCAGCAGCTTGGGACAGTCCCCCTACGAGCAGTACTTC. This sequence encodes CASSLGQSPYEQYF. Supplemented by reference TRBV7-9 and TRBJ2-7, the full variable domain reads DTGVSQNPRHKITKRGQNVTFRCDPISEHNRLYWYRQTLGQGPEFLTYFQNEAQLEKSRLLSDRFSAERPKGSFSTLEIQRTEQGDSAMYLCASSLGQSPYEQYFGPGTRLTVT.

This sequence joins TRBV6-5 and TRBJ1-6; tentatively, D is TRBD1 (6 bases). The V gene's germline CDR1 is MNHEY and CDR2 SVGAGI. This CDR3 contains 14 residues. Trimming stripped 5 bases from V and 4 bases from J, with 9 bases between. CDR3 nucleotide sequence: TGTGCCAGCAGTACACAGGGTTATAATTCACCCCTCCACTTT. Residues: CASSTQGYNSPLHF.

This clone appeared once. The rearrangement links TRBV27 to TRBJ1-6; D gene unclear. The CDR3 is 16 amino acids. The germline gives CDR1 MNHEY, CDR2 SMNVEV (reference sequence). V lost 8 bases and J 7 bases, leaving 21 bases between the germline ends. The CDR3 DNA sequence: TGTGCCAGCCACCTCCTTCTAGGTCAGTCAAATTCACCCCTCCACTTT. Its protein is CASHLLLGQSNSPLHF.

J is TRBJ2-3 and V is TRBV30; TRBD2 agrees at 11 bases. There are 12 residues in the CDR3. Unmatched junction bases numbered 3, after V lost 3 bases and J lost 10 bases. Germline V gene lookup returns CDR1 GTSNPN and CDR2 SVGIG (reference sequence). CDR3 DNA sequence: TGTGCCTGGAGCCTGACTAGCGGGGCGCAGTATTTT. Residues: CAWSLTSGAQYF.

The rearrangement uses TRBV4-2 and TRBJ1-5; D possibly corresponds to TRBD1 (6 bases). Germline CDR1 reads LGHNA; CDR2 reads YNFKEQ. V lost 3 bases and J 3 bases, leaving 12 bases between the germline ends. The CDR3 extends over 15 amino acids. DNA for the CDR3: TGTGCCAGCAGCCATGTTACAGGGTCCAATCAGCCCCAGCATTTT. This codes for CASSHVTGSNQPQHF.

V and J are TRBV5-1 and TRBJ2-7; 12 bases align to TRBD1. V dropped 6 bases and J dropped 6; count of bases not matched to a gene: 7. CDR3 length equals 14 residues. CDR1 SGHRS and CDR2 YFSETQ come from the germline V gene. The CDR3 here is CASTLGTGGSEQYF. CDR3 nucleotides: TGCGCCAGCACCCTCGGGACAGGGGGCAGCGAGCAGTACTTC.

On this clone: This specimen includes other DNA sequences encoding the same CDR3. This sequence joins TRBV11-2 and TRBJ1-1; possible D gene TRBD1, 5 bases. The V gene lost 3 bases and the J gene lost 1 base, with 6 bases spanning the gap. The CDR3 extends over 13 amino acids. Germline lookup yields CDR1 SGHAT and CDR2 FQNNGV. CDR3 amino acids: CASSLGGNTEAFF. Here the CDR3 DNA reads TGTGCCAGCAGCTTGGGGGGGAACACTGAAGCTTTCTTT.

The chain links TRBV10-3 to TRBJ1-1; D may be TRBD1 (6 bases). Trimming left V 7 bases short and J 2 bases short, with 14 bases between. This CDR3 region has 14 residues. Per the germline V gene, CDR1 is ENHRY and CDR2 is SYGVKD. CDR3 residues: CAINEEGDNTEAFF. CDR3 in DNA: TGTGCCATCAATGAAGAGGGGGACAACACTGAAGCTTTCTTT.

The chain employs TRBV29-1 and TRBJ2-6; D is possibly TRBD1 (5 bases). Germline loops: CDR1 SQVTM, CDR2 ANQGSEA. The CDR3 covers 13 residues. Trimming left V 6 bases short and J 0 bases short, with 6 bases between. The chain's CDR3 is CSVRDSGANVLTF. The CDR3 DNA follows: TGCAGCGTCAGGGACTCTGGGGCCAACGTCCTGACTTTC.

The chain employs TRBV7-6 and TRBJ2-3, with 11 bases fitting TRBD2. The germline gives CDR1 SGHVS, CDR2 FNYEAQ. The length of the CDR3 is 16 residues. The V gene end was trimmed by 0 bases and the J gene end by 4 bases; junction bases not matched to a gene: 3. CDR3 loop: CASSLAVLAGADTQYF. In DNA form, the CDR3 reads TGTGCCAGCAGCTTAGCGGTACTAGCGGGGGCAGATACGCAGTATTTT.

As to this clone: Different DNA sequences within this sample yield the same CDR3. The chain employs TRBV6-4 and TRBJ1-6; D possibly corresponds to TRBD1 (5 bases). The V end was cut by 2 bases, the J end by 6 bases, with 5 bases between. This CDR3 contains 13 residues. Germline V gene data show CDR1 as MRHNA and CDR2 as SNTAGT. CDR3 residues: CASSDRGNSPLHF. Here the CDR3 DNA reads TGTGCCAGCAGTGACAGGGGTAATTCACCCCTCCACTTT.

The chain links TRBV9 to TRBJ1-1, with unresolved D. Trimming pared 5 bases from V and 1 base from J, leaving 9 bases between. Germline CDR1 is SGDLS and CDR2 is YYNGEE. The CDR3 loop spans 13 amino acids. The CDR3 protein is CASRYRENTEAFF. CDR3 in DNA: TGTGCCAGCAGATACAGAGAGAACACTGAAGCTTTCTTT. Variable domain in full (rest from reference TRBV9 and TRBJ1-1): DSGVTQTPKHLITATGQRVTLRCSPRSGDLSVYWYQQSLDQGLQFLIQYYNGEERAKGNILERFSAQQFPDLHSELNLSSLELGDSALYFCASRYRENTEAFFGQGTRLTVV.

V usage is TRBV30 and J usage is TRBJ1-1; D not certain. The CDR3 spans 13 residues. Germline values: CDR1 GTSNPN, CDR2 SVGIG (reference sequence). The V and J ends lost 0 bases and 1 base respectively, with 6 bases between them. The chain's CDR3 is CAWSVSWNTEAFF. DNA of the CDR3: TGTGCCTGGAGTGTTAGCTGGAACACTGAAGCTTTCTTT.

CDR3 sequence reads: CASRQGASYGYTF. In DNA, the CDR3 is TGTGCCAGCAGACAGGGGGCGAGCTATGGCTACACCTTC. V is TRBV6-1 and J is TRBJ1-2; 9 nucleotides match TRBD1. The ends lost 6 bases at V and 4 bases at J; junction bases unmatched: 3. The CDR3 runs to 13 residues. Germline V gives CDR1 MNHNS, CDR2 SASEGT.

The rearrangement links TRBV29-1 to TRBJ2-3, with D perhaps TRBD2 (5 bases). The CDR3 is made up of 12 amino acids. Germline V gene sequence: CDR1 SQVTM, CDR2 ANQGSEA. V dropped 8 bases and J dropped 4 bases, with 13 bases sitting between them. DNA for the CDR3: TGCAGCCTAGGGAACGGGGCAGATACGCAGTATTTT. Translated: CSLGNGADTQYF.

The rearrangement uses TRBV4-2 and TRBJ2-1; TRBD1 might be the D (5 bases). The CDR3 is 12 amino acids. The V end was cut by 1 base, the J end by 10 bases, with 8 bases between. CDR1 and CDR2 (germline): LGHNA, YNFKEQ. As DNA, the CDR3 is TGTGCCAGCAGCCAAGGGGGCCCCGAGCAGTTCTTC. It encodes CASSQGGPEQFF.

The gene calls are TRBV5-6 and TRBJ1-6, with no clear D. Germline V gene data show CDR1 as SGHDT and CDR2 as YYEEEE. V shed 4 bases and J shed 1 base, with 18 bases lying between them. The CDR3 has 18 amino acids. CDR3 nucleotides: TGTGCCAGCAGCCCATGGGCCTTGGGTAGTTCCTATAATTCACCCCTCCACTTT. Encoded protein: CASSPWALGSSYNSPLHF.

The chain employs TRBV19 and TRBJ1-1; unclear D gene. Germline V gene lookup returns CDR1 LNHDA and CDR2 SQIVND (reference sequence). The CDR3 consists of 13 residues. V lost 3 bases and J 4 bases, leaving 9 bases between the germline ends. The CDR3 reads CASSIPAGTEAFF. DNA for the CDR3: TGTGCCAGTAGTATCCCGGCGGGCACTGAAGCTTTCTTT.

CDR3 region: CASSICQGSGELFF. The CDR3, as DNA: TGTGCCAGTAGTATTTGTCAGGGTTCCGGGGAGCTGTTTTTT. This chain uses TRBV19 with TRBJ2-2; D is possibly TRBD1 (5 bases). There are 14 residues in the CDR3. The germline V gene encodes CDR1 LNHDA and CDR2 SQIVND (reference sequence). Trimming took 3 bases from V and 6 from J, leaving 11 bases between them.

The genes are TRBV19 and TRBJ1-2; 8 bases match TRBD1. The CDR3 length is 14 residues. Germline trimming cut 7 bases from V and 2 bases from J; bases unmatched to any gene: 6. Germline V gives CDR1 LNHDA, CDR2 SQIVND (reference sequence). Written as DNA, the CDR3 is TGTGCCAGTACCAGAGGGACAGGCAACTATGGCTACACCTTC. It codes for CASTRGTGNYGYTF.

Written as DNA, the CDR3 is TGCGCCAGCAGCCCGGGACAGGCTATGAACACTGAAGCTTTCTTT. Its translation is CASSPGQAMNTEAFF. This chain joins TRBV4-3 and TRBJ1-1, with TRBD1 identical over 8 bases. CDR1 and CDR2 from the germline V gene are LGHNA and YSLEER. The CDR3 length is 15 residues. V lost 4 bases, J lost 0 bases, and 4 bases stayed unmatched.

The sample holds one count of this clone. The rearrangement uses TRBV6-1 and TRBJ2-7; no definite D call. CDR1 and CDR2 from the germline V gene are MNHNS and SASEGT. V was pared by 2 bases and J by 2 bases, with 16 bases between. The length of the CDR3 is 16 residues. The CDR3 here is CASSEFYSSIPYEQYF. The CDR3, as DNA: TGTGCCAGCAGTGAATTTTACAGCTCAATCCCCTACGAGCAGTACTTC.

In DNA form, the CDR3 reads TGCGCCAGCAGCCGTCAACTTCGAGGCTCGGACAGGGCGCAAAGCAATGAGCAGTTCTTC. Residues: CASSRQLRGSDRAQSNEQFF. This rearrangement joins TRBV23-1 to TRBJ2-1, with 8 bases that match TRBD1. TRBV23-1 is designated an ORF whose function remains uncertain. V was pared by 6 bases and J by 6 bases, with 25 bases of the junction left unmatched. The CDR3 length is 20 residues.

This chain links TRBV7-9 with TRBJ1-1; D perhaps matches TRBD1 (5 bases). CDR1 SEHNR and CDR2 FQNEAQ come from the germline V gene (reference sequence). CDR3 length equals 15 residues. The CDR3 protein is CASSGAGQMNTEAFF. CDR3 DNA: TGTGCAAGCTCTGGCGCGGGGCAGATGAACACTGAAGCTTTCTTT.

V is TRBV28 and J is TRBJ2-3; 10 bases are shared with TRBD2. In germline, CDR1 is MDHEN, CDR2 SYDVKM. The ends lost 6 bases at V and 2 bases at J; junction bases unmatched: 5. The CDR3 spans 15 residues. The CDR3 DNA is TGTGCCAGCAGGGGTAGCGGGGGGCACACAGATACGCAGTATTTT. It encodes CASRGSGGHTDTQYF.

The chain is built from TRBV9 and TRBJ1-2; 9 nucleotides align to TRBD1. CDR3 length: 15 residues. Per germline, CDR1 SGDLS and CDR2 YYNGEE. V dropped 4 bases and J dropped 5; count of bases not matched to a gene: 9. CDR3 DNA: TGTGCCAGCAGCAGGTCAACAGGGGGCACTTATGGCTACACCTTC. Translating gives CASSRSTGGTYGYTF.

V usage is TRBV5-4 and J usage is TRBJ1-2, with 9 bases fitting TRBD1. The length of the CDR3 is 13 residues. Germline loops: CDR1 SGHNT, CDR2 YYREEE (reference sequence). The trim removed 2 bases at V and 6 bases at J, leaving 2 bases unmatched. The chain's CDR3 is CASSLTGGNGYTF. The CDR3 coding sequence is TGTGCCAGCAGCTTAACAGGGGGCAATGGCTACACCTTC.

The V gene is TRBV9, the J gene TRBJ1-6, with 9 bases lining up with TRBD1. The CDR3 is 15 amino acids. With 0 bases clipped from V and 8 bases from J, the junction kept 3 bases outside the gene matches. Germline V CDR1 and CDR2: SGDLS, YYNGEE. Written as DNA, the CDR3 is TGTGCCAGCAGCGTAGTAGGACAGGGGTATTCACCCCTCCACTTT. Its translation is CASSVVGQGYSPLHF. The whole variable domain, filled in from reference TRBV9 and TRBJ1-6, reads DSGVTQTPKHLITATGQRVTLRCSPRSGDLSVYWYQQSLDQGLQFLIQYYNGEERAKGNILERFSAQQFPDLHSELNLSSLELGDSALYFCASSVVGQGYSPLHFGNGTRLTVT.

V gene TRBV2 combines with J gene TRBJ2-4; the D gene is possibly TRBD2 (8 bases). Trimming took off 8 bases at V and 8 bases at J, with 25 bases between the two ends. Germline assignment: CDR1 SNHLY and CDR2 FYNNEI. This CDR3 has 16 amino acids. As DNA, the CDR3 is TGTGCCAGCTCCGGGGGGGCAGGGGGGATTTTGGACATTCAGTACTTC. Protein sequence: CASSGGAGGILDIQYF.